The T cell receptor (beta chain) under discussion was sequenced for a study of T-cell reconstitution after alpha-beta-depleted transplantation in children. The TCRbeta library incorporated unique molecular identifiers. One entry per CDR3 protein results from TCRdb running MiXCR on the PCR reads. The sample consists of hundreds of thousands of distinct CDR3 sequences, roughly 13% of them appearing once. V was pared by 8 bases and J by 5 bases, with 12 bases of the junction left unmatched. Germline lookup yields CDR1 MNHNS and CDR2 SASEGT. This CDR3 region has 15 residues. Sequencing used PBMCs, mostly from graft donor cells, obtained 360 days after TCRalphabeta/CD19-depleted stem cell transplant. This rearrangement joins TRBV6-1 to TRBJ2-7; 10 bases match TRBD1. This sequence was found in a male patient younger than 18 who had a stem cell transplant for acute myeloid leukemia, so the T cells may come from the graft donor. The CDR3 DNA reads as TGTGCCAGCTTATCGACAGGGGGCACCATAAACGAGCAGTACTTC. Its protein product is CASLSTGGTINEQYF.